This T cell receptor (beta chain) stems from a study of blood T cells in healthy people across ages. With a J-beta primer mix and a sample-barcoded 5' primer, a second PCR ran 7 to 11 cycles. TCRdb redid the calling of the 5' RACE reads with MiXCR, one entry per CDR3 protein. This sample has under 1,000,000 distinct CDR3 sequences, with roughly 46% found just once. The CDR3 has 15 amino acids. Trimming shortened V by 1 base and J by 0 bases, and 7 bases separated the two germline ends. Germline assignment: CDR1 SGHVS and CDR2 FNYEAQ. The sequencing sample was made of blood. The chain links TRBV7-6 to TRBJ1-3; no firm D call. The sequence derives from a man older than 75 in good health. DNA of the CDR3: TGTGCCAGCAGCTTAGAGGGTCACTCTGGAAACACCATATATTTT. Its protein is CASSLEGHSGNTIYF.